This T cell receptor (beta chain) was sequenced for a study of cytomegalovirus exposure and HLA in healthy donors. The wider study: Among 398 genotyped donors, around 80% fell in the Caucasian-associated ancestry cluster. Study-wide results and limits: A later analysis found common viral pathogens apparently linked to several of the most significant clusters. Later on, an analysis showed TCR association rates differing by HLA locus, with DRB1 the most and HLA-C the fewest.

A word on this clone: The antigen is unknown.

The length of the CDR3 is 15 residues. The germline CDR1 and CDR2 sequences are GTSNPN and SVGIG (reference sequence). V shed 2 bases and J shed 5 bases, with 15 bases lying between them. PCR was performed using 60 Vbeta and 13 Jbeta primers. Sequenced by immunoSEQ multiplex PCR; TCRdb stores in-frame clones only, minus some. This sample carries about 160,000 clones, around 80% of them seen once, and the ten largest clones take around 8%. What was sequenced was PBMCs. The chain recombines TRBV30 with TRBJ1-4; D gene unclear. This clonotype was obtained from a male donor in good health and CMV-seropositive. CDR3 nucleotides: TGTGCCTGGAGTTCTCTAGAGGGTATGAATGAAAAACTGTTTTTT. Encoded protein: CAWSSLEGMNEKLFF.